This T cell receptor beta chain was documented in a study of blood T cell repertoires in COVID-19. In the study overall: Material from acute and convalescent COVID-19 was sourced from the United States, Italy and Spain. The analysed material was cDNA or gDNA that came from T cells, B-cell-depleted T cells, or PBMCs.

Membership in each cohort depended on participant-reported clinical history. A case of COVID-19 had been met by exposed participants within 2 weeks before study entry. TCRdb keeps only in-frame clones here, not all; method: immunoSEQ multiplex PCR. The repertoire holds 250,000 or so clones, with under 95% as singletons. The V gene end was trimmed by 4 bases and the J gene end by 1 base; junction bases not matched to a gene: 6. Germline assignment: CDR1 SGHRS and CDR2 YFSETQ. This CDR3 has 16 residues. This chain links TRBV5-1 with TRBJ2-2; 8 nucleotides match TRBD1. The sequenced material came from PBMCs or T cells enriched from blood (not recorded which). This sequence was found in a man in his forties or fifties who had been exposed to COVID-19. Written as DNA, the CDR3 is TGCGCCAGCAGCCCGTGGGACAGGAAGAACACCGGGGAGCTGTTTTTT. Translating gives CASSPWDRKNTGELFF.